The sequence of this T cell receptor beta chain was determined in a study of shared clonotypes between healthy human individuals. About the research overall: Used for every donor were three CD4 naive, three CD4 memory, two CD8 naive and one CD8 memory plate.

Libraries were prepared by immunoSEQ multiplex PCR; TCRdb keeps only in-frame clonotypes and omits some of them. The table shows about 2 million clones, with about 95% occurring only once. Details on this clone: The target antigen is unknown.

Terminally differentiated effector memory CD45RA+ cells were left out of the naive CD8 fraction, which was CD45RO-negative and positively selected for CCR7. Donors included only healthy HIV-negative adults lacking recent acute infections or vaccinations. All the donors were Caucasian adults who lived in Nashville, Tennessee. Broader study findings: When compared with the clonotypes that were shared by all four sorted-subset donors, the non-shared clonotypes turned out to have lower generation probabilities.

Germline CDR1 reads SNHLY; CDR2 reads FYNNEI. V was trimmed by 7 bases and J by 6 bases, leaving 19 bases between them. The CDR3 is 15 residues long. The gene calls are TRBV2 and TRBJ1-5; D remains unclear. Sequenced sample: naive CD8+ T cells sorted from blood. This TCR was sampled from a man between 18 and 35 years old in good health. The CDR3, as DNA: TGTGCCAGCACCCCTCGGGTCCTCGGCAGTCAGCCCCAGCATTTT. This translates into CASTPRVLGSQPQHF.